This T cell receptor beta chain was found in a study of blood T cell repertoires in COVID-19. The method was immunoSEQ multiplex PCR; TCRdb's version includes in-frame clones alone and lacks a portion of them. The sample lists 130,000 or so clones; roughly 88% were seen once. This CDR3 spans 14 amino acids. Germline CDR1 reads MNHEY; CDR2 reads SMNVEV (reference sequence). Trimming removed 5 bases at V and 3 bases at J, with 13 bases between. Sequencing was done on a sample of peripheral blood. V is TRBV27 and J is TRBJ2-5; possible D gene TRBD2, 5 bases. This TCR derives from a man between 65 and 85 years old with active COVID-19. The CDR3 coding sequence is TGTGCCAGCAGTATTAGGACTGTGGAAGAGACCCAGTACTTC. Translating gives CASSIRTVEETQYF.